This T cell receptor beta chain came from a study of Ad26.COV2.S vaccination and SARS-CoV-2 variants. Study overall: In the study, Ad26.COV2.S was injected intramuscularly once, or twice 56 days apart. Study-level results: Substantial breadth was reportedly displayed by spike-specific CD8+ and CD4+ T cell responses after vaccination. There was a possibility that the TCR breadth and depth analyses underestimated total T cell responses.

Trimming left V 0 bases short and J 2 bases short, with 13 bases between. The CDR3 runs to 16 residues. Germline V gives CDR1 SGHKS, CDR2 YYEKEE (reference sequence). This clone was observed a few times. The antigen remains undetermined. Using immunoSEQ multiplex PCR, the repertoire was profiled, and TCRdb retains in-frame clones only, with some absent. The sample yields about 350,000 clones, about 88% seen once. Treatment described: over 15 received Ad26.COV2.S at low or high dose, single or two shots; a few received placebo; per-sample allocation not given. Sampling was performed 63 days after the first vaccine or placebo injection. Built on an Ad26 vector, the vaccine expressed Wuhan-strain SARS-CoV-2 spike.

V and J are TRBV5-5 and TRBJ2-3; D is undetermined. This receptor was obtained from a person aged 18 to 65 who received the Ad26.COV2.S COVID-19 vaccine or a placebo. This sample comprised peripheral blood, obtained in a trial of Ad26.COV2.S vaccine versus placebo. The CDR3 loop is CASSLAVLAATDTQYF. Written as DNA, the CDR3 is TGTGCCAGCAGCTTGGCGGTTTTGGCGGCCACAGATACGCAGTATTTT.